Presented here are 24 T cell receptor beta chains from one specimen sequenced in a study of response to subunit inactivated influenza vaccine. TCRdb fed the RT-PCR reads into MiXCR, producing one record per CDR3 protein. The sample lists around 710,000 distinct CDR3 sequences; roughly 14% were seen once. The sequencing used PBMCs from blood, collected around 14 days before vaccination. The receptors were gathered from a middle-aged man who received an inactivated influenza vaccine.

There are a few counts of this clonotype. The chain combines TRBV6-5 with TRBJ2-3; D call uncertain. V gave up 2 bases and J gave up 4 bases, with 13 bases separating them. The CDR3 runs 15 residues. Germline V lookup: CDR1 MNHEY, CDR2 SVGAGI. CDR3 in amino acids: CASSYGGPKADTQYF. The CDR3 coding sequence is TGTGCCAGCAGTTACGGTGGGCCCAAGGCAGATACGCAGTATTTT.

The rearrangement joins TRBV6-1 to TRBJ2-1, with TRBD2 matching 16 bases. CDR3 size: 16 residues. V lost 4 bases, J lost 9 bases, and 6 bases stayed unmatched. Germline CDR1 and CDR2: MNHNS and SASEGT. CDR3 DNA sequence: TGTGCCAGCAGTGCCCCGGGACTAGCGGGAGGGGGTGAGCAGTTCTTC. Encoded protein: CASSAPGLAGGGEQFF.

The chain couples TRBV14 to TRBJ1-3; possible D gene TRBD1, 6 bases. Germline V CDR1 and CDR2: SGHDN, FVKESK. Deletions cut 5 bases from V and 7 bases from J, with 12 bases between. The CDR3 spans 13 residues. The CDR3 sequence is CASSARGRNTIYF. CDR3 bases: TGTGCCAGCAGCGCCAGGGGCCGGAACACCATATATTTT.

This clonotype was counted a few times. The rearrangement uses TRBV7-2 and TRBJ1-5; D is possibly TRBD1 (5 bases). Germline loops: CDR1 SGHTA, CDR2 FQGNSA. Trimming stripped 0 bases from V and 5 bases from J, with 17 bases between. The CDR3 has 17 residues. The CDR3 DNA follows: TGTGCCAGCAGCTTAGCGGTCCTCCGGGGCCGGGATCAGCCCCAGCATTTT. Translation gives CASSLAVLRGRDQPQHF.

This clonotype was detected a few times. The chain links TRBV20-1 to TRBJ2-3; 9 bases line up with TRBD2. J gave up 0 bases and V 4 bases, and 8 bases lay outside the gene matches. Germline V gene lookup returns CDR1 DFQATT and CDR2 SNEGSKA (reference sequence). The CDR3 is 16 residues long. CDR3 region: CSAIDQTSGSTDTQYF. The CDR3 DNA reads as TGCAGTGCTATTGACCAGACTAGCGGCAGCACAGATACGCAGTATTTT.

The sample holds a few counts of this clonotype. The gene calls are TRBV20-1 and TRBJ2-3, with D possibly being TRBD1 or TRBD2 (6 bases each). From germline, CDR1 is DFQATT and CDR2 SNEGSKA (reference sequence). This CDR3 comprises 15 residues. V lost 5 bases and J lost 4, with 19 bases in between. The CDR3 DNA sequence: TGCAGTGCTCCCTCTCAGGGGAGGTCTGCAGATACGCAGTATTTT. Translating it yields CSAPSQGRSADTQYF.

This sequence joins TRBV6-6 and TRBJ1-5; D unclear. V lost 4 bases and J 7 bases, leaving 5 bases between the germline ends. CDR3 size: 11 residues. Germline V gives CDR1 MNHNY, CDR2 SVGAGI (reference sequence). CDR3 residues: CASSSDQPQHF. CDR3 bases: TGTGCCAGCAGTTCTGACCAGCCCCAGCATTTT.

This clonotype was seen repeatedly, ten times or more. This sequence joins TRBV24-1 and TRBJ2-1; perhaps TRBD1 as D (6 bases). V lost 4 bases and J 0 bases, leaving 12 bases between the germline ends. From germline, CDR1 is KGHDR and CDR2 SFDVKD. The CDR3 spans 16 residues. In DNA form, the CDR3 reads TGTGCCACCAGTGACCAGAGGACAGCCTCCTACAATGAGCAGTTCTTC. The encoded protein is CATSDQRTASYNEQFF.

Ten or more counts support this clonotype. In DNA form, the CDR3 reads TGTGCCAGCAGCCCGGGGTCCTGGGGTAGAGGGAATCAGCCCCAGCATTTT. It yields the protein CASSPGSWGRGNQPQHF. The gene calls are TRBV7-9 and TRBJ1-5; no firm D call. This CDR3 comprises 17 residues. Trimming shortened V by 5 bases and J by 4 bases, and 21 bases separated the two germline ends. Germline lookup yields CDR1 SEHNR and CDR2 FQNEAQ (reference sequence).

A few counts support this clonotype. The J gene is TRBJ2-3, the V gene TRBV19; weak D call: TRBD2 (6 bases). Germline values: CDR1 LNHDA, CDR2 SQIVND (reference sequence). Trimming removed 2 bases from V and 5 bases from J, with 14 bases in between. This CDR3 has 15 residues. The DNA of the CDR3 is TGTGCCAGTAGTATATCTCGAGGGAGGAGAGATACGCAGTATTTT. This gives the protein CASSISRGRRDTQYF.

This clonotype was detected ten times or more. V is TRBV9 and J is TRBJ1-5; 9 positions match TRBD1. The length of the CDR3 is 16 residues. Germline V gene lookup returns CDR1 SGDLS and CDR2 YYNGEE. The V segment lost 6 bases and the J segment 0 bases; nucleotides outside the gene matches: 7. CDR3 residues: CASTPGQGFSNQPQHF. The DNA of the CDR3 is TGTGCCAGCACCCCGGGACAGGGTTTTAGCAATCAGCCCCAGCATTTT.

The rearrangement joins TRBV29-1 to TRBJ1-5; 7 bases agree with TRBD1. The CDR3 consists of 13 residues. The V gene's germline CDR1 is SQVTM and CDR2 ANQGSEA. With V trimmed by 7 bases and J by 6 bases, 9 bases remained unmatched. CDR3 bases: TGCAGCGCCGGTCAGGGGGAGGGTCAGCCCCAGCATTTT. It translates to CSAGQGEGQPQHF.

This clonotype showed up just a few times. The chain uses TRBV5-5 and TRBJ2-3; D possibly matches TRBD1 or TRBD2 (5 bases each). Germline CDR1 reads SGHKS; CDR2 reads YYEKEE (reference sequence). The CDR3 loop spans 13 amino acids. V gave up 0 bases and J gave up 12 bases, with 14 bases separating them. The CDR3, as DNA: TGTGCCAGCAGCTTGGGGGGGACGGGCCCTCAGTATTTT. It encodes CASSLGGTGPQYF.

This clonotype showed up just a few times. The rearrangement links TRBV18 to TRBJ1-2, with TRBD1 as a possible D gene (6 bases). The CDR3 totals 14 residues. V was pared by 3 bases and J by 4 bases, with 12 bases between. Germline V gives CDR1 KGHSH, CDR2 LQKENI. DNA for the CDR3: TGTGCCAGCTCACCGGGGGGCCCCCTCTATGGCTACACCTTC. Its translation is CASSPGGPLYGYTF. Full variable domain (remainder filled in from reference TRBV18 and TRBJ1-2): NAGVMQNPRHLVRRRGQEARLRCSPMKGHSHVYWYRQLPEEGLKFMVYLQKENIIDESGMPKERFSAEFPKEGPSILRIQQVVRGDSAAYFCASSPGGPLYGYTFGSGTRLTVV.

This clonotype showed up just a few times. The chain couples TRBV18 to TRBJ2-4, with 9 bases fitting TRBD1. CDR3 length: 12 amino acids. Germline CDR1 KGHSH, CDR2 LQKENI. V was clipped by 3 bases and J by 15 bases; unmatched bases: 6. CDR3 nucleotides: TGTGCCAGCTCACCCCGGACAGGGGAGCTGTACTTC. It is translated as CASSPRTGELYF.

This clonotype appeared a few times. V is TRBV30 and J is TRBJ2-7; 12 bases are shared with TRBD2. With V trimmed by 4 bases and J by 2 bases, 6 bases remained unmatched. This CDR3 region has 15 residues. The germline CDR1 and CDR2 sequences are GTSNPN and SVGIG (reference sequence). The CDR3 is CAWTTGLAGTYEQYF. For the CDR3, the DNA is TGTGCCTGGACCACGGGACTAGCGGGCACCTACGAGCAGTACTTC.

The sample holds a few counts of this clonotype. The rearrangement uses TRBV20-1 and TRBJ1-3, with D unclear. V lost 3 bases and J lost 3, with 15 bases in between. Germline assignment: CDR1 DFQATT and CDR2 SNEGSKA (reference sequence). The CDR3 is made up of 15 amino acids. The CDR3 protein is CSASRGSRIGNTIYF. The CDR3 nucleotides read TGCAGTGCTAGCCGCGGCAGCAGAATTGGAAACACCATATATTTT.

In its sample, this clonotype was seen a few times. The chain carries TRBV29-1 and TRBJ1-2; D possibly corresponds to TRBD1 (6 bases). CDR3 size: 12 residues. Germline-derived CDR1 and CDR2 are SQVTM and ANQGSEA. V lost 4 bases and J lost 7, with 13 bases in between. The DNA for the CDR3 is TGCAGCGTTGGCTTGGGGGGCCGTGGCTACACCTTC. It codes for CSVGLGGRGYTF. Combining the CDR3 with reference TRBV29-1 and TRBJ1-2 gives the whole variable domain SAVISQKPSRDICQRGTSLTIQCQVDSQVTMMFWYRQQPGQSLTLIATANQGSEATYESGFVIDKFPISRPNLTFSTLTVSNMSPEDSSIYLCSVGLGGRGYTFGSGTRLTVV.

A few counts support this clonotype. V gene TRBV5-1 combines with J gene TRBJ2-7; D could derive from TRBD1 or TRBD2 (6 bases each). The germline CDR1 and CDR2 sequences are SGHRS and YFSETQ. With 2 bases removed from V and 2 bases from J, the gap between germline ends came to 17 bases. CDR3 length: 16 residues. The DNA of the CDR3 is TGCGCCAGCAGCTTTGGCAGGGGAGGACGAACCTACGAGCAGTACTTC. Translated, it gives CASSFGRGGRTYEQYF.

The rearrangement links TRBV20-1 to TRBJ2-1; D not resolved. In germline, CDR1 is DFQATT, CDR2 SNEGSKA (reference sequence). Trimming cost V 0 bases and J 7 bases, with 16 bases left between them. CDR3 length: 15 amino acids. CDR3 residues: CSARDSGPAGNEQFF. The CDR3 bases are TGCAGTGCTAGAGATAGTGGACCCGCTGGAAATGAGCAGTTCTTC.

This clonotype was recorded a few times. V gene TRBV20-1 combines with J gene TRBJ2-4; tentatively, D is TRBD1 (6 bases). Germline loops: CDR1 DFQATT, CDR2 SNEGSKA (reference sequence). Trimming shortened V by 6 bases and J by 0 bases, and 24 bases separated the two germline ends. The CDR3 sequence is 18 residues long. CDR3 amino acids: CSARNQGSQILAKNIQYF. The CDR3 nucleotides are TGCAGTGCCCGGAACCAGGGGAGCCAAATTCTAGCCAAAAACATTCAGTACTTC.

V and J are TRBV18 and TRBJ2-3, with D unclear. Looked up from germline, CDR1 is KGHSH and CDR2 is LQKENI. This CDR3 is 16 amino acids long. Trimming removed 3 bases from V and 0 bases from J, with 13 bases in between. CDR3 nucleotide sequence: TGTGCCAGCTCACCGCCGATCGGAACAAGCACAGATACGCAGTATTTT. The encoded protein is CASSPPIGTSTDTQYF.

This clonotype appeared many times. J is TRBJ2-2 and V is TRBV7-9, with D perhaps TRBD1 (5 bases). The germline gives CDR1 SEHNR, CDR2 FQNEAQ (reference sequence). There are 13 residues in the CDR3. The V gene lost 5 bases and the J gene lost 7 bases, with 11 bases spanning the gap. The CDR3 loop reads CASSTGPLGELFF. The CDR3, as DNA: TGTGCCAGCAGCACAGGACCACTCGGGGAGCTGTTTTTT. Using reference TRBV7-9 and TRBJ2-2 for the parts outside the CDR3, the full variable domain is DTGVSQNPRHKITKRGQNVTFRCDPISEHNRLYWYRQTLGQGPEFLTYFQNEAQLEKSRLLSDRFSAERPKGSFSTLEIQRTEQGDSAMYLCASSTGPLGELFFGEGSRLTVL.

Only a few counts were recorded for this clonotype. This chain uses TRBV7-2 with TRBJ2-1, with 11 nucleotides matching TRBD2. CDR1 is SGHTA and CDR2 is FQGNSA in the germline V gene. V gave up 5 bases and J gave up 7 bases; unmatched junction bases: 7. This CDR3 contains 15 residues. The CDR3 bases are TGTGCCAGCAGCCCCTCTAGCGGGAGGCGTAATGAGCAGTTCTTC. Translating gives CASSPSSGRRNEQFF.